This note documents a single TCR beta chain sequence. The sample originates from a study of blood T cell repertoires in COVID-19. Study-level information: Sites across the United States, Italy and Spain contributed samples from acute and convalescent COVID-19. PBMCs, B-cell-depleted T cells, or T cells were the source of the cDNA or gDNA that made up the material.

In the authors' workflow: Reference gene primer amplification in the assay estimated nucleated cell counts. Method: immunoSEQ multiplex PCR; TCRdb's copy keeps in-frame clones and lacks some. The D gene and trimming were derived from the DNA, and the V and J assignments and clone size from that table. The sample yields some 120,000 clones, roughly 74% seen once. Seattle's cohort entered during active infection and was followed longitudinally. The TCR was taken from a man older than 75 with COVID-19, enrolled during active disease. The sequenced sample was peripheral blood.

This chain's CDR3 is CASSLNGRALQYF. The CDR3 coding sequence is TGTGCCAGCAGTTTAAACGGGAGGGCCCTTCAGTACTTC. The chain combines TRBV28 with TRBJ2-7, with TRBD2 matching 8 bases. CDR3 length: 13 amino acids. In germline, CDR1 is MDHEN, CDR2 SYDVKM. V lost 2 bases to trimming and J lost 10 bases; unmatched junction nucleotides: 7.